What follows are 23 T cell receptor beta chains derived from one specimen sequenced in a study of cytomegalovirus exposure and HLA in healthy donors. Repertoires were generated with immunoSEQ multiplex PCR, while TCRdb's copy carries only in-frame clones and drops some. The sample holds roughly 120,000 clones, roughly 91% seen once. Sequenced material: PBMCs. Source of these receptors: a man aged 25 to 45 in good health and CMV-seronegative.

The chain recombines TRBV6-6 with TRBJ1-1; D remains ambiguous. Trimming shortened V by 0 bases and J by 5 bases, and 10 bases separated the two germline ends. Germline lookup yields CDR1 MNHNY and CDR2 SVGAGI (reference sequence). CDR3 length: 14 amino acids. This CDR3 reads CASSYSLGGTEAFF. The CDR3 DNA follows: TGTGCCAGCAGTTACTCATTGGGAGGGACTGAAGCTTTCTTT.

The CDR3 spells CAISTGLGSPLHF. Written as DNA, the CDR3 is TGTGCCATCTCGACAGGGCTGGGTTCACCCCTCCACTTT. V gene TRBV10-3 combines with J gene TRBJ1-6, with 7 nucleotides matching TRBD1. There are 13 residues in the CDR3. CDR1 ENHRY and CDR2 SYGVKD come from the germline V gene. The J segment lost 9 bases and the V segment lost 8 bases, leaving 7 bases of the junction unmatched.

The gene calls are TRBV7-9 and TRBJ1-1; 7 nucleotides match TRBD1. The length of the CDR3 is 14 residues. Germline lookup yields CDR1 SEHNR and CDR2 FQNEAQ (reference sequence). V dropped 4 bases and J dropped 6; count of bases not matched to a gene: 8. For the CDR3, the DNA is TGTGCCAGCAGCTCACCAGGGGGGCAATCTGAAGCTTTCTTT. It yields the protein CASSSPGGQSEAFF.

This chain uses TRBV19 with TRBJ2-7; 12 nucleotides agree with TRBD2. V lost 5 bases and J lost 4; bases outside the gene matches: 6. Germline CDR1 and CDR2: LNHDA and SQIVND (reference sequence). This CDR3 contains 15 residues. CDR3 in amino acids: CASSETSGGVYEQYF. The CDR3 DNA sequence: TGTGCCAGTAGTGAGACTAGCGGGGGAGTATACGAGCAGTACTTC.

This rearrangement joins TRBV27 to TRBJ1-1, with D tentatively TRBD1 (6 bases). CDR1 is MNHEY and CDR2 is SMNVEV in the germline V gene (reference sequence). Trimming cost V 5 bases and J 5 bases, with 15 bases left between them. The CDR3 is made up of 14 amino acids. This CDR3 is CASSTLRGRTEAFF. The DNA for the CDR3 is TGTGCCAGCAGTACACTCAGGGGTAGGACTGAAGCTTTCTTT.

The chain is built from TRBV27 and TRBJ1-3; D is unresolved. V lost 2 bases and J 4 bases, leaving 9 bases between the germline ends. The CDR3 spans 14 residues. The germline gives CDR1 MNHEY, CDR2 SMNVEV (reference sequence). CDR3 region: CASSLEGSGNTIYF. The DNA for the CDR3 is TGTGCCAGCAGTTTAGAAGGGAGCGGAAACACCATATATTTT.

The gene calls are TRBV5-1 and TRBJ1-2; tentatively, D is TRBD1 (5 bases). Trimming left V 2 bases short and J 0 bases short, with 14 bases between. This CDR3 contains 16 residues. Germline loops: CDR1 SGHRS, CDR2 YFSETQ. The DNA for the CDR3 is TGCGCCAGCAGCTTTAAAGGGGCTGAGGCTAACTATGGCTACACCTTC. Translated, it gives CASSFKGAEANYGYTF. Looking up the rest from reference TRBV5-1 and TRBJ1-2 gives the full variable domain: KAGVTQTPRYLIKTRGQQVTLSCSPISGHRSVSWYQQTPGQGLQFLFEYFSETQRNKGNFPGRFSGRQFSNSRSEMNVSTLELGDSALYLCASSFKGAEANYGYTFGSGTRLTVV.

This clone was seen just once. The chain employs TRBV10-1 and TRBJ2-2; D is perhaps TRBD1 (6 bases). CDR3 length: 14 amino acids. V was shortened by 4 bases and J by 5 bases, with 11 bases between the two germline ends. The germline V gene has CDR1 WNHNN and CDR2 SYGVQD (reference sequence). The CDR3 sequence is CASSGGQRTGELFF. In DNA form, the CDR3 reads TGCGCCAGCAGTGGGGGGCAGAGGACCGGGGAGCTGTTTTTT.

This clone was found once. The rearrangement joins TRBV15 to TRBJ1-5, with D tentatively TRBD1 (6 bases). V was cut by 5 bases and J by 4 bases, with 18 bases left in between. CDR3 length: 16 amino acids. Per germline, CDR1 LNHNV and CDR2 YYDKDF (reference sequence). The CDR3 DNA reads TGTGCCACCAGCCCGATGACCGGGACAAGAAATCAGCCCCAGCATTTT. It encodes CATSPMTGTRNQPQHF.

The CDR3 spells CAISERESNYGYTF. The CDR3 nucleotides are TGTGCCATCAGTGAGAGAGAGTCTAACTATGGCTACACCTTC. V is TRBV10-3 and J is TRBJ1-2; D gene ambiguous. The CDR3 sequence is 14 residues long. Trimming pared 2 bases from V and 0 bases from J, leaving 7 bases between. The germline V gene encodes CDR1 ENHRY and CDR2 SYGVKD.

The chain carries TRBV21-1 and TRBJ1-5; the D call in the table, TRBD1, was not verified against the DNA. TRBV21-1 is noted as a pseudogene. CDR3 length: 15 amino acids. This CDR3 reads CASSKAAGVEQPQHF. Written as DNA, the CDR3 is TGTGCCAGCAGCAAAGCAGCAGGGGTGGAACAGCCCCAGCATTTT.

The V gene is TRBV19, the J gene TRBJ1-2; D is undetermined. The V gene lost 3 bases and the J gene lost 2 bases, with 10 bases spanning the gap. Per the germline V gene, CDR1 is LNHDA and CDR2 is SQIVND (reference sequence). The CDR3 is made up of 14 amino acids. CDR3 sequence (DNA): TGTGCCAGTAGTATTCGGGATTCGAACTATGGCTACACCTTC. It encodes CASSIRDSNYGYTF.

The rearrangement uses TRBV6-6 and TRBJ2-2; 9 nucleotides line up with TRBD1. CDR1 and CDR2 (germline): MNHNY, SVGAGI (reference sequence). The V segment lost 6 bases and the J segment 3 bases; nucleotides outside the gene matches: 5. This CDR3 is 15 amino acids long. The CDR3 protein is CASSPGQGYTGELFF. CDR3 DNA sequence: TGTGCCAGCAGCCCGGGACAGGGATACACCGGGGAGCTGTTTTTT.

V and J are TRBV18 and TRBJ2-1; TRBD1 aligns across 9 bases. V was clipped by 0 bases and J by 7 bases; unmatched bases: 7. The CDR3 is made up of 16 amino acids. The germline CDR1 and CDR2 sequences are KGHSH and LQKENI. In DNA, the CDR3 is TGTGCCAGCTCACCACCGGGACAGGGAACACGGAATGAGCAGTTCTTC. Translating gives CASSPPGQGTRNEQFF.

In regard to this clone: One junction end disagrees with the germline gene, perhaps due to a read error. V usage is TRBV7-2 and J usage is TRBJ2-7; weak D call: TRBD2 (5 bases). Per germline, CDR1 SGHTA and CDR2 FQGNSA. The CDR3 is 13 residues long. The CDR3 region is CASSLANQDEQYF. For the CDR3, the DNA is TGTGCCAGCAGCCTAGCAAATCAGGACGAGCAGTACTTC. Full variable domain (missing parts from reference TRBV7-2 and TRBJ2-7): GAGVSQSPSNKVTEKGKDVELRCDPISGHTALYWYRQSLGQGLEFLIYFQGNSAPDKSGLPSDRFSAERTGGSVSTLTIQRTQQEDSAVYLCASSLANQDEQYFGPGTRLTVT.

V usage is TRBV5-1 and J usage is TRBJ2-2; D is possibly TRBD1 (5 bases). CDR1 is SGHRS, CDR2 YFSETQ, per germline. Trimming cost V 0 bases and J 4 bases, with 19 bases left between them. This CDR3 has 18 amino acids. This chain's CDR3 is CASSLALGVGTTTGELFF. The CDR3, as DNA: TGCGCCAGCAGCTTGGCTCTAGGGGTAGGTACCACCACCGGGGAGCTGTTTTTT.

The V and J genes are TRBV4-2 and TRBJ2-3; TRBD1 aligns across 9 bases. The germline CDR1 and CDR2 sequences are LGHNA and YNFKEQ. The CDR3 sequence is 15 residues long. The ends lost 0 bases at V and 4 bases at J; junction bases unmatched: 2. CDR3: CASSQEQGAADTQYF. The CDR3 DNA sequence: TGTGCCAGCAGCCAAGAACAGGGGGCCGCAGATACGCAGTATTTT.

J is TRBJ1-4 and V is TRBV7-2, with 8 positions matching TRBD1. Per germline, CDR1 SGHTA and CDR2 FQGNSA. CDR3 size: 15 residues. J gave up 3 bases and V 3 bases, and 3 bases lay outside the gene matches. CDR3 loop: CASSFDRGANEKLFF. The CDR3, as DNA: TGTGCCAGCAGCTTTGACAGGGGAGCTAATGAAAAACTGTTTTTT.

The chain recombines TRBV9 with TRBJ2-5; 13 bases line up with TRBD2. Trimming cost V 4 bases and J 7 bases; bases outside gene matches: 4. CDR1 and CDR2 (germline): SGDLS, YYNGEE. CDR3 length: 14 amino acids. In nucleotides, the CDR3 is TGTGCCAGCAGCAGGACTAGCGGGGGAGGGACCCAGTACTTC. Its protein is CASSRTSGGGTQYF.

The chain has TRBV5-4 and TRBJ1-1; D possibly corresponds to TRBD1 (5 bases). With 3 bases removed from V and 7 bases from J, the gap between germline ends came to 13 bases. The germline CDR1 and CDR2 sequences are SGHNT and YYREEE (reference sequence). This CDR3 is built from 13 residues. CDR3 sequence: CASSSRGVVEAFF. The CDR3 DNA reads as TGTGCCAGCAGCTCACGGGGGGTGGTTGAAGCTTTCTTT. The complete variable domain, with remaining parts taken from reference TRBV5-4 and TRBJ1-1, reads ETGVTQSPTHLIKTRGQQVTLRCSSQSGHNTVSWYQQALGQGPQFIFQYYREEENGRGNFPPRFSGLQFPNYSSELNVNALELDDSALYLCASSSRGVVEAFFGQGTRLTVV.

The genes are TRBV18 and TRBJ1-5; TRBD1 matches 9 bases. Germline values: CDR1 KGHSH, CDR2 LQKENI. This CDR3 is 15 amino acids long. With 3 bases clipped from V and 6 bases from J, the junction kept 6 bases outside the gene matches. The CDR3: CASSPGTGTGQPQHF. Here the CDR3 DNA reads TGTGCCAGCTCACCCGGGACAGGGACGGGTCAGCCCCAGCATTTT.

The chain is built from TRBV5-1 and TRBJ2-2; 12 nucleotides match TRBD2. The length of the CDR3 is 15 residues. Germline CDR1 reads SGHRS; CDR2 reads YFSETQ. V gave up 3 bases and J gave up 5 bases; unmatched junction bases: 2. The CDR3 is CASSSLAGGTGELFF. Written as DNA, the CDR3 is TGCGCCAGCAGCTCCCTAGCGGGGGGGACCGGGGAGCTGTTTTTT. Based on the CDR3 plus reference TRBV5-1 and TRBJ2-2, the full variable domain is KAGVTQTPRYLIKTRGQQVTLSCSPISGHRSVSWYQQTPGQGLQFLFEYFSETQRNKGNFPGRFSGRQFSNSRSEMNVSTLELGDSALYLCASSSLAGGTGELFFGEGSRLTVL.

The chain uses TRBV7-9 and TRBJ2-2; TRBD2 agrees at 7 bases. V trimming: 5 bases; J trimming: 4 bases; junction bases outside the gene matches: 10. The length of the CDR3 is 16 residues. Germline lookup yields CDR1 SEHNR and CDR2 FQNEAQ (reference sequence). Written as DNA, the CDR3 is TGTGCCAGCAGCCGAGCAGGACTAGATGGCACCGGGGAGCTGTTTTTT. It specifies CASSRAGLDGTGELFF.